This TCR beta chain is from a study of blood T cell repertoires in COVID-19. Study in general: Researchers got acute and convalescent COVID-19 samples from the United States, Italy and Spain. In each case, the material was cDNA or gDNA derived from T cells, B-cell-depleted T cells, or PBMCs.

Authors' analysis steps: Amplifying reference gene primers gave estimates of nucleated cell counts. Only in-frame clones appear in the TCRdb table, and some are missing; sequencing was by immunoSEQ multiplex PCR. The V and J calls and the clone size are those of that table, but D and trimming were determined from the DNA. The repertoire holds 200,000 to 300,000 clones, with around 87% as singletons. Material: peripheral blood. This clonotype was sampled from a woman in her 40s who had recovered from COVID-19.

The CDR3 is CASSPNSPQYGYTF. The CDR3 DNA follows: TGTGCCAGCAGCCCCAATTCCCCCCAGTATGGCTACACCTTC. J is TRBJ1-2 and V is TRBV2; no reliable D call. The CDR3 covers 14 residues. Trimming took 6 bases from V and 5 from J, leaving 16 bases between them. Germline assignment: CDR1 SNHLY and CDR2 FYNNEI.